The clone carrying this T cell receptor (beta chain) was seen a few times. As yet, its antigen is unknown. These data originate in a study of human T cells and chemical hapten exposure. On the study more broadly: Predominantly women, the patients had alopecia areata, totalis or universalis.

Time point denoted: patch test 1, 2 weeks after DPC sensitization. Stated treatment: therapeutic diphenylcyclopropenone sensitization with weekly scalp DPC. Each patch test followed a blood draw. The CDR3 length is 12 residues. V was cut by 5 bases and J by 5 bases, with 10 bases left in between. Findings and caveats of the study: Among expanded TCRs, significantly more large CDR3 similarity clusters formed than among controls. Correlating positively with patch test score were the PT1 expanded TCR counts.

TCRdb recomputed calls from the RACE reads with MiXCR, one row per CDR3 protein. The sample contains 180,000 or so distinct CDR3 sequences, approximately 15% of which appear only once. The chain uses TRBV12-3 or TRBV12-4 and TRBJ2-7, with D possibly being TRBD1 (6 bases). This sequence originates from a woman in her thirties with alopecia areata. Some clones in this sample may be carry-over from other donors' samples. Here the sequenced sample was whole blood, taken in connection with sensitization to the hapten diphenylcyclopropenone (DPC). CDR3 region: CASSPRGNEQYF. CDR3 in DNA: TGTGCCAGCAGTCCCAGGGGTAACGAGCAGTACTTC.